This TCR beta chain is drawn from a study of radiation and T cells in renal cell carcinoma. The overall study: Nephrectomy followed 15 Gy stereotactic body radiation by 4 weeks.

Time point of the sample: blood 2 weeks post-SBRT. Indicated treatment: 15 Gy SBRT to primary tumor, nephrectomy 4 weeks later. This renal cell carcinoma was of the clear cell type. This clone was counted between two and nine times. The antigen is not known. Study-wide points: Pretreatment tumor biopsies were lacking, so baseline clonotypes are unknown. From baseline, blood top tumor clonotypes peaked at 2 weeks post-radiation.

Only in-frame clones appear in the TCRdb table, and some are missing; sequencing was by immunoSEQ multiplex PCR. The sample contains about 150,000 clones, approximately 90% of which appear only once. The CDR3 contains 16 residues. The V segment lost 3 bases and the J segment 7 bases; nucleotides outside the gene matches: 8. Germline assignment: CDR1 LGHNA and CDR2 YNFKEQ. The TCR sequence derives from a woman aged 45-60 years with renal cell carcinoma. The chain links TRBV4-2 to TRBJ1-6, with 8 bases identical to TRBD1. Here the sequenced sample was blood, taken from a patient whose treatment included radiotherapy and nephrectomy. CDR3 nucleotide sequence: TGTGCCAGCAGCCAGGATCAGGGGGCTGGGAATTCACCCCTCCACTTT. It yields the protein CASSQDQGAGNSPLHF.